This T cell receptor beta chain was recorded in a study of blood T cells in healthy people across ages. Notes on this clonotype: Its antigen is as yet unknown.

Then a second PCR, running roughly 6 to 11 cycles, was carried out with a sample-barcoded 5' primer and a J-beta primer mix. One entry per CDR3 protein, called by TCRdb with MiXCR from the 5' RACE reads. The table includes about 620,000 distinct CDR3 sequences, under 25% detected once. Whole-study results and caveats: Naive T cell percentage by flow cytometry tracked strongly with beta diversity.

Healthy Caucasian individuals from Russia aged about 6 to 95 were enrolled as donors. At least 7 million PBMCs were isolated per sample. The clonotype comes from a man between 65 and 85 years old in good health. Input material: blood.

CDR3 amino acids: CASSLTGRGDTQYF. CDR3 nucleotide sequence: TGTGCCAGCAGTTTGACCGGGAGGGGAGATACGCAGTATTTT. V gene TRBV27 combines with J gene TRBJ2-3; 8 positions agree with TRBD2. From germline, CDR1 is MNHEY and CDR2 SMNVEV (reference sequence). The CDR3 loop spans 14 amino acids. V lost 3 bases and J lost 5; bases outside the gene matches: 4.